This TCR beta chain was found in a study of Graves' ophthalmopathy and Graves' hyperthyroidism. Overall study results and limits: A classifier, a 13-signature model, separated ophthalmopathy from stable hyperthyroidism with about 88% sensitivity and approximately 81% specificity.

Donors with ophthalmopathy: moderate-to-severe activity, CAS ≥3, NOSPECS ≥4, duration under 3 months. Clinicians diagnosed using symptoms, serum thyroxine, TRAb, thyroid ultrasound and orbital computed tomography. The junction had 6 bases not matched to a gene; V was cut back by 2 bases and J by 3 bases. Germline values: CDR1 DFQATT, CDR2 SNEGSKA (reference sequence). The CDR3 sequence is 14 residues long. TCR beta CDR3 amplification used RNA transcripts. First-round RT-PCR employed HTBI primers, with a second-round multiplex PCR after it. MiXCR was run by TCRdb on the multiplex PCR reads, yielding one entry per CDR3 protein. The sample carries approximately 700,000 distinct CDR3 sequences, about 44% recorded once. This clonotype was seen a single time. What it binds is unknown.

This chain connects TRBV20-1 to TRBJ2-7; 8 nucleotides align to TRBD2. This TCR was recovered from an adult man with Graves' ophthalmopathy. The sample was peripheral blood. The CDR3 nucleotides are TGCAGTGCTAGACCCGGGACTAGAGTCTACGAGCAGTACTTC. This codes for CSARPGTRVYEQYF.